These T cell receptor beta chains were read from a single sample in a study of OX40 agonist ivuxolimab in advanced cancers. The repertoire was sequenced with immunoSEQ multiplex PCR; TCRdb's copy has only in-frame clones and lacks some. This repertoire shows about 74,000 clones, around 90% found once; its top ten account for 5.5% to 6%. The material was CD4+ or CD8+ T cells sorted from blood, obtained in a trial of the OX40 agonist ivuxolimab. These receptors all come from an adult with an advanced solid tumor such as melanoma, head and neck, liver or kidney cancer. Both conserved end residues are part of each CDR3. The order of the fields is clone size, V gene, D gene, J gene, CDR3 protein, CDR3 DNA. D genes are given only for firm matches. Size tells how often a clone was seen (once, few, many) or the class of an expanded clone, and some rows leave it out.

>medium-sized|TRBV7-2|.|TRBJ2-7
CASSWYLGDYEQYF
TGTGCCAGCAGCTGGTACTTGGGGGACTACGAGCAGTACTTC
>.|TRBV6-6|TRBD1|TRBJ1-1
CASSYKAGGIDTEAFF
TGTGCCAGCAGTTACAAAGCAGGGGGCATAGACACTGAAGCTTTCTTT
>.|TRBV4-3|.|TRBJ2-3
CASSQERDTQYF
TGCGCCAGCAGCCAAGAGCGAGATACGCAGTATTTT
>.|TRBV10-3|TRBD1|TRBJ2-2
CAISEPGQGITGELFF
TGTGCCATCAGTGAACCGGGACAGGGGATAACCGGGGAGCTGTTTTTT
>.|TRBV4-1|TRBD1|TRBJ1-2
CASSQGLFGQGEVNGYTF
TGCGCCAGCAGCCAGGGCTTATTCGGACAGGGGGAGGTGAATGGCTACACCTTC
>.|TRBV6-6|TRBD2|TRBJ2-7
CASSYSRGGPVEQYF
TGTGCCAGCAGTTACTCACGGGGGGGCCCAGTAGAGCAGTACTTC
>once|TRBV5-5|.|TRBJ2-7
CASSLMWETGNYEQYF
TGTGCCAGCAGCTTAATGTGGGAGACAGGCAATTACGAGCAGTACTTC
>.|TRBV4-2|.|TRBJ1-1
CASSQDEGPNTEAFF
TGTGCCAGCAGCCAAGATGAGGGTCCTAACACTGAAGCTTTCTTT
>.|TRBV4-3|.|TRBJ1-1
CASSQDGQGSPEAFF
TGCGCCAGCAGCCAAGATGGGCAAGGGAGTCCTGAAGCTTTCTTT
>.|TRBV7-6|.|TRBJ1-2
CASSFTGTVYGYTF
TGTGCCAGCAGCTTTACCGGGACGGTTTATGGCTATACCTTC
>.|TRBV30|.|TRBJ1-4
CAWSFTKGDEKLFF
TGTGCCTGGAGTTTCACGAAGGGGGATGAAAAACTGTTTTTT
>.|TRBV27|TRBD2|TRBJ2-7
CASSPGLAVYEQYF
TGTGCCAGCAGTCCGGGACTAGCGGTTTACGAGCAGTACTTC
>once|TRBV6-5|TRBD1|TRBJ2-7
CASSFTSDRGSYEQYF
TGTGCCAGCAGTTTTACGTCCGACAGGGGAAGCTACGAGCAGTACTTC
>.|TRBV7-9|.|TRBJ1-4
CASSARPRDSNEKLFF
TGTGCCAGCAGCGCCCGCCCCCGAGACAGTAATGAAAAACTGTTTTTT
>.|TRBV11-2|TRBD1|TRBJ1-4
CASIGGGWNEKLFF
TGTGCCAGCATAGGAGGGGGCTGGAATGAAAAACTGTTTTTT
>.|TRBV14|.|TRBJ2-5
CASSQEWGTQYF
TGTGCCAGCAGCCAAGAATGGGGGACCCAGTACTTC
>.|TRBV5-6|TRBD1|TRBJ2-7
CASSYGQGGISYF
TGTGCCAGCAGCTACGGACAGGGGGGGATATCCTACTTC
>.|TRBV11-1|.|TRBJ2-1
CASSVYSSEMYNEQFF
TGTGCCAGCAGCGTATACTCTAGCGAGATGTACAATGAGCAGTTCTTC
>.|TRBV6-5|.|TRBJ2-7
CASSWRQGNEQYF
TGTGCCAGCAGTTGGCGCCAGGGTAACGAGCAGTACTTC
>.|TRBV5-4|TRBD2|TRBJ2-2
CASSTGLGAGELFF
TGTGCCAGCAGCACCGGACTAGGGGCCGGGGAGCTGTTTTTT
>few|TRBV19|.|TRBJ1-2
CASSVHPLDHGYTF
TGTGCCAGTAGTGTCCACCCTCTGGATCATGGCTACACCTTC
>.|TRBV19|TRBD1|TRBJ1-5
CASINRDRGPNQPQHF
TGTGCCAGTATCAACCGGGACAGGGGGCCCAATCAGCCCCAGCATTTT
>once|TRBV27|.|TRBJ2-7
CASSPIGGDSSYEQYF
TGTGCCAGCAGCCCCATCGGGGGGGACAGCTCCTACGAGCAGTACTTC
>.|TRBV27|.|TRBJ2-7
CASSSRRTLYEQYF
TGTGCCAGCAGTTCTCGACGGACCCTCTACGAGCAGTACTTC
>.|TRBV27|.|TRBJ2-7
CASSLSGPYEQYF
TGTGCCAGCAGTTTATCGGGACCCTACGAGCAGTACTTC
>.|TRBV20-1|.|TRBJ2-5
CSVPKETQYF
TGCAGTGTCCCCAAAGAGACCCAGTACTTC
>few|TRBV12-5|.|TRBJ2-7
CASGGDSYEQYF
TGTGCTAGTGGCGGCGACAGCTACGAGCAGTACTTC
>.|TRBV4-2|.|TRBJ1-3
CASSQDPPGESNTIYF
TGTGCCAGCAGCCAAGATCCCCCAGGGGAATCGAACACCATATATTTT
>.|TRBV5-4|TRBD2|TRBJ2-7
CASSLFPSGDYEQYF
TGTGCCAGCAGCTTGTTCCCTAGCGGAGATTACGAGCAGTACTTC
>once|TRBV30|TRBD2|TRBJ2-1
CAGSQLAGGLSGIGNEQFF
TGTGCCGGATCGCAACTAGCGGGAGGGCTAAGTGGTATTGGGAATGAGCAGTTCTTC
>.|TRBV6-5|.|TRBJ2-7
CASREWGLEQYF
TGTGCCAGCAGAGAATGGGGTCTCGAGCAGTACTTC
>.|TRBV7-8|.|TRBJ1-4
CASSLYPQLDSDEKLFF
TGTGCCAGCAGCTTATACCCTCAACTGGACAGTGATGAAAAACTGTTTTTT
>.|TRBV11-3|.|TRBJ2-1
CASSFSAGSGNEQFF
TGTGCCAGCAGCTTTTCGGCGGGAAGTGGCAATGAGCAGTTCTTC
>.|TRBV29-1|.|TRBJ2-5
CSVDLRGITEETQYF
TGCAGCGTTGATCTGCGGGGTATCACCGAAGAGACCCAGTACTTC
>.|TRBV4-1|TRBD2|TRBJ2-1
CASSLIAGDNEQFF
TGCGCCAGCAGCCTAATAGCGGGAGACAATGAGCAGTTCTTC
>.|TRBV29-1|TRBD1|TRBJ1-1
CSVDRGQGSAYAFF
TGCAGCGTTGATAGGGGACAGGGCTCGGCTTACGCTTTCTTT
>.|TRBV15|TRBD1|TRBJ1-1
CATSSLFGQGLNTEAFF
TGTGCCACCAGCAGCCTTTTTGGACAGGGCCTGAACACTGAAGCTTTCTTT
>.|TRBV11-2|TRBD1|TRBJ2-7
CASSPRFVTGTYEQYF
TGTGCCAGCAGCCCGAGGTTCGTGACAGGGACCTACGAGCAGTACTTC
>.|TRBV25-1|TRBD2|TRBJ2-1
CASSGWTSGSTNEQFF
TGTGCCAGCAGTGGGTGGACTAGCGGCTCCACCAATGAGCAGTTCTTC
>.|TRBV7-9|.|TRBJ1-3
CASSFGGAPLTGNTIYF
TGTGCCAGCAGCTTCGGGGGAGCGCCCTTAACGGGAAACACCATATATTTT
>.|TRBV27|TRBD1|TRBJ2-2
CASSLLRTGGTGELFF
TGTGCCAGCAGCCTATTACGGACAGGGGGCACCGGGGAGCTGTTTTTT
>.|TRBV18|TRBD1|TRBJ2-1
CASSPPDRGNEQFF
TGTGCCAGCTCACCTCCGGACAGGGGCAATGAGCAGTTCTTC
>.|TRBV19|TRBD1|TRBJ1-5
CASRGGLSNQPQHF
TGTGCCAGTAGAGGGGGCCTTAGCAATCAGCCCCAGCATTTT
>.|TRBV7-8|.|TRBJ1-2
CASSLLFMMAYHSNYGYTF
TGTGCCAGCAGCTTACTCTTCATGATGGCCTATCATTCTAACTATGGCTACACCTTC
>.|TRBV6-6|.|TRBJ1-2
CASSYSRAGVGYTF
TGTGCCAGCAGTTACTCGAGGGCAGGGGTAGGCTACACCTTC
>.|TRBV11-2|.|TRBJ2-1
CASSLFGRGSYNEQFF
TGTGCCAGCAGCTTATTTGGCAGGGGCTCCTACAATGAGCAGTTCTTC
>.|TRBV7-9|.|TRBJ1-6
CASSRPGGDRYNSPLHF
TGTGCCAGCAGCCGTCCGGGCGGAGACAGATATAATTCACCCCTCCACTTT